The 29 T cell receptor beta chains presented below share a single source sample, sequenced in a study of blood T cell repertoires in COVID-19. The assay was immunoSEQ multiplex PCR, and TCRdb's table has in-frame clones only and misses some. The table lists around 340,000 clones, 80% to 90% of them singletons. The sample was PBMCs or T cells enriched from blood (not recorded which). Source of these receptors: a woman in her 40s with acute COVID-19.

This chain's CDR3 is CATTGTKDYEQYF. Written as DNA, the CDR3 is TGTGCCACCACCGGGACTAAGGACTACGAGCAGTACTTC. The J gene is TRBJ2-7, the V gene TRBV21-1; the table names TRBD2, a call not compared with the DNA. TRBV21-1 is a known pseudogene. CDR3 length: 13 amino acids.

This rearrangement joins TRBV10-3 to TRBJ2-2; 11 bases line up with TRBD2. J lost 7 bases, V lost 10 bases, and 2 bases had no gene match. This CDR3 comprises 12 residues. Germline lookup yields CDR1 ENHRY and CDR2 SYGVKD. The CDR3 nucleotides are TGTGCCACCGGGACTAGCGGCGGGGAGCTGTTTTTT. Residues: CATGTSGGELFF.

CDR3: CASSPGLDRYEQYF. The CDR3 nucleotides are TGTGCCAGCAGCCCGGGACTAGACCGCTACGAGCAGTACTTC. V is TRBV7-8 and J is TRBJ2-7; TRBD2 matches 8 bases. The CDR3 contains 14 residues. Germline loops: CDR1 SGHVS, CDR2 FQNEAQ. The J segment lost 3 bases and the V segment lost 5 bases, leaving 6 bases of the junction unmatched.

V is TRBV7-9 and J is TRBJ2-3; 8 bases match TRBD2. The CDR3 length is 17 residues. From germline, CDR1 is SEHNR and CDR2 FQNEAQ (reference sequence). V lost 1 base, J lost 1 base, and 7 bases stayed unmatched. Here the CDR3 DNA reads TGTGCCAGCAGCTTAGATGGAGCGGGAGTGCGCACAGATACGCAGTATTTT. Translating it yields CASSLDGAGVRTDTQYF.

V usage is TRBV9 and J usage is TRBJ2-5, with D maybe TRBD1 (6 bases). Germline CDR1 and CDR2: SGDLS and YYNGEE. Trimming left V 3 bases short and J 4 bases short, with 7 bases between. The CDR3 consists of 12 residues. The CDR3 bases are TGTGCCAGCAGCGGAGGGGGAGAGACCCAGTACTTC. Protein: CASSGGGETQYF.

The rearrangement links TRBV5-1 to TRBJ2-5; the D is unclear. CDR3 length: 13 residues. V was shortened by 6 bases and J by 2 bases, with 11 bases between the two germline ends. CDR1 and CDR2 from the germline V gene are SGHRS and YFSETQ. The CDR3 DNA is TGCGCCAGCAAGAGGTCCGATCAAGAGACCCAGTACTTC. Translation gives CASKRSDQETQYF. Using reference TRBV5-1 and TRBJ2-5 for the parts outside the CDR3, the full variable domain is KAGVTQTPRYLIKTRGQQVTLSCSPISGHRSVSWYQQTPGQGLQFLFEYFSETQRNKGNFPGRFSGRQFSNSRSEMNVSTLELGDSALYLCASKRSDQETQYFGPGTRLLVL.

CDR3 sequence (DNA): TGTGCCAGCAGCCAAGTGGGCGGGCAGGTCCGATCTAATCAGCCCCAGCATTTT. The encoded protein is CASSQVGGQVRSNQPQHF. The chain joins TRBV4-2 to TRBJ1-5; no firm D call. Trimming took off 1 base at V and 4 bases at J, with 20 bases between the two ends. CDR1 LGHNA and CDR2 YNFKEQ come from the germline V gene. CDR3 length equals 18 residues.

J is TRBJ2-7 and V is TRBV10-2; a weak D match, TRBD1 (6 bases). Trimming pared 8 bases from V and 0 bases from J, leaving 17 bases between. The CDR3 runs 15 residues. Germline V gives CDR1 WSHSY, CDR2 SAAADI. This chain's CDR3 is CASHPGQKSSYEQYF. The CDR3 DNA follows: TGCGCCAGCCACCCGGGACAAAAGAGCTCCTACGAGCAGTACTTC.

V usage is TRBV7-6 and J usage is TRBJ2-5, with 14 bases aligning to TRBD2. CDR1 is SGHVS, CDR2 FNYEAQ, per germline. This CDR3 comprises 17 residues. After removal of 6 bases from V and 1 base from J, the junction contained 7 bases not matched to a gene. The CDR3 is CASSSGTSGGPQETQYF. The DNA of the CDR3 is TGTGCCAGCAGTTCCGGGACTAGCGGGGGTCCCCAAGAGACCCAGTACTTC.

The chain employs TRBV5-5 and TRBJ1-1, with 11 bases that match TRBD1. The V gene end was trimmed by 2 bases and the J gene end by 5 bases; junction bases not matched to a gene: 8. The CDR3 is made up of 16 amino acids. The germline CDR1 and CDR2 sequences are SGHKS and YYEKEE (reference sequence). CDR3: CASSFLSGQGATEAFF. In nucleotides, the CDR3 is TGTGCCAGCAGCTTTTTATCAGGACAGGGGGCGACTGAAGCTTTCTTT.

The chain uses TRBV20-1 and TRBJ2-7; 7 bases are shared with TRBD2. Trimming cost V 7 bases and J 2 bases; bases outside gene matches: 2. Per germline, CDR1 DFQATT and CDR2 SNEGSKA (reference sequence). CDR3 length: 11 residues. CDR3 residues: CSVAGAYEQYF. CDR3 DNA: TGCAGTGTGGCGGGGGCCTACGAGCAGTACTTC.

A few counts support this clone. V usage is TRBV6-2 or TRBV6-3 and J usage is TRBJ1-1; 9 bases fit TRBD1. Germline values: CDR1 MNHEY, CDR2 SVGEGT. CDR3 length: 14 amino acids. V lost 4 bases to trimming and J lost 4 bases; unmatched junction nucleotides: 4. CDR3 sequence (DNA): TGTGCCAGCAGTTGGTCACAGGGGGCCACTGAAGCTTTCTTT. It specifies CASSWSQGATEAFF.

This rearrangement joins TRBV7-9 to TRBJ2-2; 10 nucleotides align to TRBD2. The CDR3 spans 17 residues. Germline V gene sequence: CDR1 SEHNR, CDR2 FQNEAQ (reference sequence). V lost 2 bases and J lost 3; bases outside the gene matches: 6. This CDR3 is CASSLLRLAGDTGELFF. The CDR3 DNA reads as TGTGCCAGCAGCTTATTGCGTCTAGCGGGGGACACCGGGGAGCTGTTTTTT.

This rearrangement joins TRBV18 to TRBJ1-2; 7 nucleotides agree with TRBD1. V trimming: 1 base; J trimming: 5 bases; junction bases outside the gene matches: 7. This CDR3 has 15 amino acids. Germline loops: CDR1 KGHSH, CDR2 LQKENI. The CDR3 bases are TGTGCCAGCTCACCACAACGAGAGACAGGGTATGGCTACACCTTC. Protein: CASSPQRETGYGYTF.

The J gene is TRBJ2-5, the V gene TRBV19; TRBD1 aligns across 9 bases. V was pared by 4 bases and J by 4 bases, with 7 bases of the junction left unmatched. This CDR3 region has 15 residues. The germline V gene has CDR1 LNHDA and CDR2 SQIVND (reference sequence). For the CDR3, the DNA is TGTGCCAGTAGTAGGGGACAGGGTAATGGAGAGACCCAGTACTTC. Its translation: CASSRGQGNGETQYF.

CDR3 coding DNA: TGTGCCAGCAGCCCTACAGGTCCCTCGGCACCCCTCCACTTT. Its translation: CASSPTGPSAPLHF. The V call is TRBV7-2, the J call TRBJ1-6, with a possible D match to TRBD1 (5 bases). V lost 5 bases and J 11 bases, leaving 16 bases between the germline ends. The CDR3 covers 14 residues. The germline V gene encodes CDR1 SGHTA and CDR2 FQGNSA.

This clone was seen just once. The V gene is TRBV15, the J gene TRBJ2-1; a weak D match, TRBD1 (5 bases). V lost 3 bases and J 9 bases, leaving 21 bases between the germline ends. CDR1 and CDR2 (germline): LNHNV, YYDKDF (reference sequence). The CDR3 loop spans 16 amino acids. CDR3 in DNA: TGTGCCACCAGCAGGGTCAGGGAAAGGTTTTTAGCTGAGCAGTTCTTC. The encoded protein is CATSRVRERFLAEQFF.

This clone was recorded a few times. The gene calls are TRBV12-5 and TRBJ1-3; D perhaps matches TRBD1 (5 bases). V lost 1 base and J lost 2, with 6 bases in between. CDR1 is LGHNT, CDR2 FRNRAP, per germline. This CDR3 spans 14 amino acids. The CDR3 protein is CASGLGQPGNTIYF. For the CDR3, the DNA is TGTGCTAGTGGTTTGGGACAGCCTGGAAACACCATATATTTT.

V usage is TRBV9 and J usage is TRBJ1-5; no firm D call. This CDR3 is 15 amino acids long. V lost 5 bases to trimming and J lost 6 bases, with 18 bases between them. Germline V gives CDR1 SGDLS, CDR2 YYNGEE. Here the CDR3 DNA reads TGTGCCAGCAGTAGAGGGTCCAACGAAGGTCAGCCCCAGCATTTT. Amino acids: CASSRGSNEGQPQHF.

The chain joins TRBV7-2 to TRBJ2-7; D remains ambiguous. Germline CDR1 and CDR2: SGHTA and FQGNSA. The CDR3 length is 11 residues. Trimming took 5 bases from V and 2 from J, leaving 4 bases between them. The CDR3 here is CASSPAYEQYF. The CDR3 DNA reads TGTGCCAGCAGCCCTGCCTACGAGCAGTACTTC.

This sequence joins TRBV19 and TRBJ2-3; D is unclear. This CDR3 spans 14 amino acids. Germline V gene lookup returns CDR1 LNHDA and CDR2 SQIVND (reference sequence). V gave up 10 bases and J gave up 0 bases, with 14 bases separating them. The CDR3 region has the DNA TGTGCCACCGCCCACACGACTAGCACAGATACGCAGTATTTT. Translated, it gives CATAHTTSTDTQYF.

The DNA for the CDR3 is TGTGCCAGCAGCGTCGGGGGAGGGTACAGCAATCAGCCCCAGCATTTT. It codes for CASSVGGGYSNQPQHF. The genes are TRBV5-4 and TRBJ1-5; D might be TRBD1 (5 bases). V was trimmed by 4 bases and J by 1 base, leaving 15 bases between them. The CDR3 consists of 16 residues. The V gene's germline CDR1 is SGHNT and CDR2 YYREEE (reference sequence).

CDR3 amino acids: CASSQRWGALVPGELFF. Written as DNA, the CDR3 is TGTGCCAGCAGCCAACGTTGGGGCGCGTTAGTTCCCGGGGAGCTGTTTTTT. The V and J genes are TRBV14 and TRBJ2-2, with D possibly being TRBD1 (5 bases). Germline values: CDR1 SGHDN, CDR2 FVKESK. CDR3 length: 17 residues. Trimming took 2 bases from V and 6 from J, leaving 19 bases between them.

This clone is a singleton in its sample. The V call is TRBV11-3, the J call TRBJ2-3; 14 bases map to TRBD2. The J segment lost 9 bases and the V segment lost 4 bases, leaving 6 bases of the junction unmatched. The germline CDR1 and CDR2 sequences are SGHNT and YENEEA. The CDR3 consists of 15 residues. Here the CDR3 DNA reads TGTGCCAGCAGCTCGGGACTAGCGGGAGAAGAAACGCAGTATTTT. Residues: CASSSGLAGEETQYF.

The J gene is TRBJ1-5, the V gene TRBV6-1, with 8 bases fitting TRBD1. CDR1 MNHNS and CDR2 SASEGT come from the germline V gene. Unmatched junction bases numbered 9, after V lost 0 bases and J lost 2 bases. The CDR3 is 18 residues long. The CDR3 sequence: CASSEARRTGNGNQPQHF. DNA of the CDR3: TGTGCCAGCAGTGAAGCAAGAAGGACAGGGAACGGCAATCAGCCCCAGCATTTT.

The chain recombines TRBV11-2 with TRBJ2-5; weak D call: TRBD2 (5 bases). CDR1 is SGHAT, CDR2 FQNNGV, per germline. This CDR3 comprises 15 residues. Trimming pared 0 bases from V and 4 bases from J, leaving 12 bases between. CDR3 amino acids: CASSLERSGIETQYF. Here the CDR3 DNA reads TGTGCCAGCAGCTTAGAACGGTCGGGGATAGAGACCCAGTACTTC.

V usage is TRBV6-2 or TRBV6-3 and J usage is TRBJ1-5; D is undetermined. The CDR3 extends over 12 amino acids. Trimming pared 4 bases from V and 4 bases from J, leaving 5 bases between. Germline V gene sequence: CDR1 MNHEY, CDR2 SVGEGT. DNA of the CDR3: TGTGCCAGCAGTTCTAGGAATCAGCCCCAGCATTTT. Its protein is CASSSRNQPQHF.

The chain combines TRBV11-3 with TRBJ2-1, with D maybe TRBD1 (5 bases). The germline V gene encodes CDR1 SGHNT and CDR2 YENEEA. There are 14 residues in the CDR3. V was clipped by 3 bases and J by 4 bases, with 10 bases between them. DNA for the CDR3: TGTGCCAGCAGCTTGGGTCAGGGATACAATGAGCAGTTCTTC. Translated: CASSLGQGYNEQFF.

J is TRBJ1-1 and V is TRBV3-1 (or the pseudogene TRBV3-2); D remains ambiguous. CDR3 length equals 12 residues. The V gene's germline CDR1 is LGHDT and CDR2 YNNKEL (reference sequence). V lost 4 bases to trimming and J lost 1 base, with 4 bases between them. CDR3 coding DNA: TGTGCCAGCAGCCGAGCGAACACTGAAGCTTTCTTT. Encoded protein: CASSRANTEAFF.